Listed below are T cell receptor beta chains from one sample, sequenced in a study of shared clonotypes between healthy human individuals. TCRdb keeps only in-frame clones here, not all; method: immunoSEQ multiplex PCR. The repertoire has hundreds of thousands of clones, 90% to 95% of them found once; the top ten carry 0.11%. Sequencing used naive CD8+ T cells sorted from blood. These receptors came from a woman between 25 and 40 years old in good health. The CDR3 runs from the conserved cysteine through the conserved F or W. A D gene is named only where the DNA matches it firmly. Where a row states a size, it is once, few, many or the class of an expanded clone; other rows omit it.

clone size,J gene,D gene,CDR3 length,V gene,CDR3 DNA,CDR3 protein
NA,TRBJ1-2,TRBD1,17,TRBV5-1,TGCGCCAGCAGCTCGGACAGGTCGAGGCTAAGGGGGTATGGCTACACCTTC,CASSSDRSRLRGYGYTF
NA,TRBJ1-6,TRBD1,15,TRBV13,TGTGCCAGCAGCGACCGGGACAGGGTGAATTCACCCCTCCACTTT,CASSDRDRVNSPLHF
NA,TRBJ1-2,NA,16,TRBV23-1,TGCGCCAGCAGTCATTCCGGGCCCCGGCCCTCCTATGGCTACACCTTC,CASSHSGPRPSYGYTF
NA,TRBJ2-5,TRBD2,16,TRBV9,TGTGCCAGCAGCGTAGGGGGTAGCGGGTACCAAGAGACCCAGTACTTC,CASSVGGSGYQETQYF
NA,TRBJ1-1,NA,13,TRBV2,TGTGCCAGCAGAGGGCAGATGAACACTGAAGCTTTCTTT,CASRGQMNTEAFF
NA,TRBJ2-1,NA,13,TRBV23-1,TGCGCCAGCAGTCAATCACGGGGTTTAGGGCAGTTCTTC,CASSQSRGLGQFF
NA,TRBJ1-1,NA,15,TRBV7-9,TGTGCCAGCAGCCCAGGTGGGGGGCGGGTCACTGAAGCTTTCTTT,CASSPGGGRVTEAFF
NA,TRBJ1-1,NA,15,TRBV6-1,TGTGCCAGCAGTGAAGCGGTAGGATGGAACACTGAAGCTTTCTTT,CASSEAVGWNTEAFF
once,TRBJ2-7,NA,12,TRBV2,TGTGCCAGCAGTGAAAGGGGGACGGAGCAGTACTTC,CASSERGTEQYF
NA,TRBJ1-2,NA,17,TRBV5-6,TGTGCCAGCAGCCCCAAGCCGGGCAGCAGTGAAGTCCATGGCTACACCTTC,CASSPKPGSSEVHGYTF
NA,TRBJ2-3,NA,12,TRBV11-2,TGTGCCAGCGGCGGTCCGGAGGGCACGCAGTATTTT,CASGGPEGTQYF
NA,TRBJ1-1,TRBD1,15,TRBV27,TGTGCCAGCAGTTTGGTTGGGACAGGGAACACTGAAGCTTTCTTT,CASSLVGTGNTEAFF
NA,TRBJ2-7,NA,13,TRBV14,TGTGCCAGCAGCTCCTCTTTTGGGAGTGAGCAGTACTTC,CASSSSFGSEQYF
NA,TRBJ1-2,NA,14,TRBV27,TGTGCCAGCAGGTTGGGAAGGGAAGCATATGGCTACACCTTC,CASRLGREAYGYTF
NA,TRBJ2-1,TRBD2,14,TRBV5-6,TGTGCCAGCAGCAAAGCGGGAGAATACAATGAGCAGTTCTTC,CASSKAGEYNEQFF
NA,TRBJ2-1,NA,15,TRBV5-6,TGTGCCAGCAGCCCCCCCGGGGGAGCCCACAATGAGCAGTTCTTC,CASSPPGGAHNEQFF
NA,TRBJ2-7,NA,11,TRBV10-3,TGTGCCATCAGTGAGGATTACGAGCAGTACTTC,CAISEDYEQYF
NA,TRBJ1-4,TRBD1,20,TRBV30,TGTGCCTGGAGTGTATTTCTTTCGGGAACAGGGGAGACCCCGAATGAAAAACTGTTTTTT,CAWSVFLSGTGETPNEKLFF
NA,TRBJ2-7,NA,14,TRBV29-1,TGCAGCGTTATTTGGGGTATGATAACCTACGAGCAGTACTTC,CSVIWGMITYEQYF
NA,TRBJ2-7,NA,14,TRBV21-1,TGTGCCAGCCTCACTAACGAGGGGGGCTGCGAGCAGTACTTC,CASLTNEGGCEQYF
NA,TRBJ2-3,NA,15,TRBV4-1,TGCGCCAGCAGACCAGGAGCCTCTAGCACAGATACGCAGTATTTT,CASRPGASSTDTQYF
NA,TRBJ1-5,TRBD1,14,TRBV27,TGTGCCAGCAGTCGGACAGGGTTTGTTCAGCCCCAGCATTTT,CASSRTGFVQPQHF
NA,TRBJ1-4,TRBD1,16,TRBV4-2,TGTGCCAGCAGCCAAGATTGGGGACAGAGATCTGAAAAACTGTTTTTT,CASSQDWGQRSEKLFF
NA,TRBJ1-3,NA,17,TRBV7-8,TGTGCCAGCAGCTTAGCGCTAATAGGGTCCGCGGAGAACACCATATATTTT,CASSLALIGSAENTIYF
NA,TRBJ2-3,NA,14,TRBV28,TGTGCCAGCAGTTTACAGTCTCGAGCAGATACGCAGTATTTT,CASSLQSRADTQYF
NA,TRBJ2-7,NA,15,TRBV28,TGTGCCAGCAGTTTAAGTCATGGGGTCTCCGGCGAGCAGTACTTC,CASSLSHGVSGEQYF
NA,TRBJ2-7,NA,14,TRBV27,TGTGCCAGCAGTTTATCGATGAGCTACTACGAGCAGTACTTC,CASSLSMSYYEQYF
once,TRBJ2-2,NA,17,TRBV13,TGTGCCAGCAGCCCCCAATTAAGTGGGCCGAACACCGGGGAGCTGTTTTTT,CASSPQLSGPNTGELFF
NA,TRBJ1-5,TRBD1,15,TRBV27,TGTGCCAGCAGTACCTCAGGGGGGGACAATCAGCCCCAGCATTTT,CASSTSGGDNQPQHF
NA,TRBJ1-2,NA,12,TRBV10-1,TGCGCCACCATACTACAGAACTATGGCTACACCTTC,CATILQNYGYTF
NA,TRBJ1-1,NA,14,TRBV7-9,TGTGCCAGCAGCTTTCCAGGGTCCGACACTGAAGCTTTCTTT,CASSFPGSDTEAFF
NA,TRBJ1-2,NA,12,TRBV28,TGTGCCACGTTAACGGGACATTATGGCTACACCTTC,CATLTGHYGYTF
NA,TRBJ2-3,NA,14,TRBV27,TGTGCCAGCAGTGAACGGACTCTCACAGATACGCAGTATTTT,CASSERTLTDTQYF
NA,TRBJ1-2,NA,13,TRBV9,TGTGCCAGCCGAAACGGCGCGATCCATGGCTACACCTTC,CASRNGAIHGYTF
NA,TRBJ2-7,TRBD2,14,TRBV7-9,TGTGCCAGCAGCTGGACTAGCGGGGACTACGAGCAGTACTTC,CASSWTSGDYEQYF
NA,TRBJ1-1,TRBD1,18,TRBV4-1,TGCGCCAGCAGCCCAACACCGGGACAGGGTGGCGAGAGCACTGAAGCTTTCTTT,CASSPTPGQGGESTEAFF
NA,TRBJ2-7,TRBD2,15,TRBV27,TGTGCCACCATTACCGGGACTAGCGGGGGCTACGAGCAGTACTTC,CATITGTSGGYEQYF
NA,TRBJ2-1,NA,14,TRBV9,TGTGCCAGCAGCGTAGAGGACCGAGACAATGAGCAGTTCTTC,CASSVEDRDNEQFF
once,TRBJ2-1,NA,14,TRBV10-2,TGCGCCAGCAAGCGTCCTAGTCGGCTGGGTGAGCAGTTCTTC,CASKRPSRLGEQFF
NA,TRBJ2-3,NA,12,TRBV28,TGTGCCAGCAGTTCGGGAGAGAACCGGCAGTATTTT,CASSSGENRQYF
NA,TRBJ1-4,NA,14,TRBV27,TGTGCCAGCAGTTTATTGGGGGATAATGAAAAACTGTTTTTT,CASSLLGDNEKLFF
NA,TRBJ2-3,NA,14,TRBV7-7,TGTGCCAGCAGCTTAGCGCCGGGGGCGGATACGCAGTATTTT,CASSLAPGADTQYF
NA,TRBJ1-3,NA,15,TRBV12-5,TGTGCTAGTGGTTTGGTACGCTCAGAGGGAAACACCATATATTTT,CASGLVRSEGNTIYF
NA,TRBJ2-5,NA,14,TRBV5-1,TGCGCCAGCAGCAACGAACACCACCAAGAGACCCAGTACTTC,CASSNEHHQETQYF
NA,TRBJ1-6,TRBD1,15,TRBV15,TGTGCCACCAGCAGAGGACAGGGGGGAGGTTCACCCCTCCACTTT,CATSRGQGGGSPLHF
once,TRBJ2-7,NA,15,TRBV5-6,TGTGCCAGCAGCTTATCCCCAGGGGAATCCTACGAGCAGTACTTC,CASSLSPGESYEQYF
NA,TRBJ2-3,TRBD2,14,TRBV5-5,TGTGCCAGCAGTTTTGGGGGAGGGTCAGATACGCAGTATTTT,CASSFGGGSDTQYF
NA,TRBJ1-3,NA,15,TRBV7-2,TGTGCCAGCAGCTTTTGGGAATCGGCTGGAAACACCATATATTTT,CASSFWESAGNTIYF
NA,TRBJ1-2,NA,14,TRBV19,TGTGCCAGTAGTAACCCGAGGGGCGCCGATGGCTACACCTTC,CASSNPRGADGYTF